These 14 T cell receptor beta chains share one sample of origin, sequenced in a study of blood T cell repertoires in COVID-19. Generated by immunoSEQ multiplex PCR, the TCRdb table keeps only in-frame clones and is missing some. The data hold about 280,000 clones, with roughly 85% observed a single time. Sequenced input: PBMCs or T cells enriched from blood (not recorded which). Receptor source: a middle-aged man who had been exposed to COVID-19.

The CDR3 loop is CASSQDGLAAGNEQFF. Here the CDR3 DNA reads TGTGCCAGCAGCCAAGACGGACTAGCGGCGGGTAATGAGCAGTTCTTC. This chain uses TRBV3-1 (or the pseudogene TRBV3-2) with TRBJ2-1, with TRBD2 matching 10 bases. Germline V gene lookup returns CDR1 LGHDT and CDR2 YNNKEL (reference sequence). Losses at the gene ends were 0 bases for V and 7 bases for J; bases not matched to a gene: 6. The length of the CDR3 is 16 residues.

The V call is TRBV7-6, the J call TRBJ2-3; 7 positions match TRBD1. Germline CDR1 and CDR2: SGHVS and FNYEAQ. This CDR3 has 15 amino acids. V was clipped by 1 base and J by 3 bases; unmatched bases: 4. The CDR3 here is CASSLVGTETDTQYF. CDR3 nucleotide sequence: TGTGCCAGCAGCTTAGTAGGGACAGAGACAGATACGCAGTATTTT.

This clone was counted once. V and J are TRBV6-2 or TRBV6-3 and TRBJ2-7, with 7 bases matching TRBD1. CDR3 length equals 14 residues. V dropped 5 bases and J dropped 2; count of bases not matched to a gene: 6. Per germline, CDR1 MNHEY and CDR2 SVGEGT. This chain's CDR3 is CASSLTGPPYEQYF. The CDR3 DNA follows: TGTGCCAGCAGTCTGACAGGGCCTCCCTACGAGCAGTACTTC.

The chain carries TRBV5-4 and TRBJ2-7; D may be TRBD2 (5 bases). This CDR3 has 13 residues. The ends were cut back, 4 bases at V and 10 bases at J, with 18 bases in the middle. Germline CDR1 and CDR2: SGHNT and YYREEE (reference sequence). CDR3 in DNA: TGTGCCAGCAGCCCACGATCGGCGGGCGCACAGTACTTC. It is translated as CASSPRSAGAQYF.

Comments on this clone: Other nucleotide sequences from this sample produce the same CDR3. The rearrangement uses TRBV20-1 and TRBJ2-3; D is uncertain. This CDR3 is built from 11 residues. The ends were cut back, 2 bases at V and 3 bases at J, with 3 bases in the middle. CDR1 and CDR2 (germline): DFQATT, SNEGSKA (reference sequence). The CDR3 region is CSARHTDTQYF. The CDR3 nucleotides are TGCAGTGCTAGACATACAGATACGCAGTATTTT.

The chain is built from TRBV7-8 and TRBJ1-5, with 7 bases identical to TRBD1. The V and J ends lost 2 bases and 3 bases, in that order; junction bases with no gene match: 10. This CDR3 is built from 17 residues. Germline V gene data show CDR1 as SGHVS and CDR2 as FQNEAQ. CDR3 in DNA: TGTGCCAGCAGCTTAAGGAGGGGGCGACAGGACAATCAGCCCCAGCATTTT. Its translation is CASSLRRGRQDNQPQHF.

The rearrangement links TRBV30 to TRBJ1-1; D not certain. The germline V gene has CDR1 GTSNPN and CDR2 SVGIG (reference sequence). V was trimmed by 5 bases and J by 6 bases, leaving 16 bases between them. The CDR3 sequence is 13 residues long. CDR3: CAWGLGGSPEAFF. CDR3 DNA: TGTGCCTGGGGCTTAGGCGGAAGCCCTGAAGCTTTCTTT.

V and J are TRBV30 and TRBJ1-3; D not resolved. V lost 2 bases and J lost 0, with 8 bases in between. Germline CDR1 reads GTSNPN; CDR2 reads SVGIG (reference sequence). The CDR3 has 14 residues. The DNA of the CDR3 is TGTGCCTGGAGTATGGGAGCCTCTGGAAACACCATATATTTT. Translated: CAWSMGASGNTIYF.

The chain is built from TRBV11-2 and TRBJ2-4; tentatively, D is TRBD1 (6 bases). CDR1 and CDR2 from the germline V gene are SGHAT and FQNNGV. This CDR3 spans 15 amino acids. The V gene lost 4 bases and the J gene lost 2 bases, with 12 bases spanning the gap. CDR3 in DNA: TGTGCCAGCAGCTCCGCCGGGACATCCAAAAACATTCAGTACTTC. Residues: CASSSAGTSKNIQYF.

V gene TRBV3-1 (or the pseudogene TRBV3-2) combines with J gene TRBJ1-6; D not certain. The CDR3 contains 14 residues. CDR1 is LGHDT and CDR2 is YNNKEL in the germline V gene (reference sequence). Trimming pared 0 bases from V and 7 bases from J, leaving 7 bases between. The CDR3 nucleotides read TGTGCCAGCAGCCAAGAGGCGGGAAATTCACCCCTCCACTTT. This codes for CASSQEAGNSPLHF.

This clone was counted once. The chain links TRBV19 to TRBJ1-5; D gene uncertain. Germline V gives CDR1 LNHDA, CDR2 SQIVND (reference sequence). This CDR3 comprises 17 residues. V was clipped by 7 bases and J by 7 bases, with 26 bases between them. The DNA for the CDR3 is TGTGCCAGTATTCCCACCGGGGAAATGTTGATTGGACAGCCCCAGCATTTT. Amino acid sequence: CASIPTGEMLIGQPQHF.

This chain uses TRBV6-4 with TRBJ2-3, with D maybe TRBD2 (6 bases). V gave up 2 bases and J gave up 0 bases, with 9 bases separating them. The CDR3 extends over 15 amino acids. Per germline, CDR1 MRHNA and CDR2 SNTAGT. The CDR3 region is CASSDVGGSTDTQYF. The CDR3 DNA reads as TGTGCCAGCAGTGACGTCGGGGGAAGCACAGATACGCAGTATTTT.

The chain combines TRBV27 with TRBJ2-1, with a tentative D call TRBD1 (6 bases). V lost 2 bases, J lost 6 bases, and 20 bases lay in between. From germline, CDR1 is MNHEY and CDR2 SMNVEV (reference sequence). CDR3 length equals 17 residues. CDR3 loop: CASSLRPPGQGINEQFF. The DNA of the CDR3 is TGTGCCAGCAGTTTACGGCCCCCGGGACAAGGGATCAATGAGCAGTTCTTC.

In this sample, this clone turned up once. V usage is TRBV29-1 and J usage is TRBJ1-5; D is unresolved. Trimming stripped 7 bases from V and 4 bases from J, with 8 bases between. The CDR3 spans 11 residues. CDR1 is SQVTM and CDR2 is ANQGSEA in the germline V gene. The CDR3 nucleotides read TGCAGCGCCGGAGGGAATCAGCCCCAGCATTTT. Its translation is CSAGGNQPQHF.